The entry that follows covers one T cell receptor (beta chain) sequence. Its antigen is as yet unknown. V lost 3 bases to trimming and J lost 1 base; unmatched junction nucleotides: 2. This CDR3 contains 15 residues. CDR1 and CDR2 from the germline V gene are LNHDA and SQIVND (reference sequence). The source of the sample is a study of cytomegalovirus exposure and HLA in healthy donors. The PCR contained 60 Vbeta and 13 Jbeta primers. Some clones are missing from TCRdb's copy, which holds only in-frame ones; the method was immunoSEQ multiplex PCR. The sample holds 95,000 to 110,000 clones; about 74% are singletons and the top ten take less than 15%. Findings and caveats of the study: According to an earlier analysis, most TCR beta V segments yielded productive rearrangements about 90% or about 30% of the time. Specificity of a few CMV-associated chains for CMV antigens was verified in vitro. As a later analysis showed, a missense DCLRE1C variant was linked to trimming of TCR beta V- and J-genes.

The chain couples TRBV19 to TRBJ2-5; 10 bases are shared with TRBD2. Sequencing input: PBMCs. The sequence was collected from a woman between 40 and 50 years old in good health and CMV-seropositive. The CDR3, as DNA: TGTGCCAGTAGTATTCTAGCGGGGGCCCAAGAGACCCAGTACTTC. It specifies CASSILAGAQETQYF. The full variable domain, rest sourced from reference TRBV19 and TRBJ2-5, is DGGITQSPKYLFRKEGQNVTLSCEQNLNHDAMYWYRQDPGQGLRLIYYSQIVNDFQKGDIAEGYSVSREKKESFPLTVTSAQKNPTAFYLCASSILAGAQETQYFGPGTRLLVL.